This record covers a single TCR beta chain. The PCR made use of 60 Vbeta and 13 Jbeta primers. Measured with immunoSEQ multiplex PCR; TCRdb has only the in-frame clones, and not every one. The sample has about 160,000 clones. These data originate in a study of cytomegalovirus exposure and HLA in healthy donors. The origin of this receptor is a woman aged 55-69 years in good health and CMV-seronegative. The material sequenced was PBMCs.

CDR3 region: CASRRDRDETQYF. CDR3 nucleotide sequence: TGCGCCAGCAGACGGGACAGGGATGAGACCCAGTACTTC. The chain combines TRBV4-1 with TRBJ2-5, with 9 nucleotides matching TRBD1. The CDR3 totals 13 residues. Losses at the gene ends were 6 bases for V and 5 bases for J; bases not matched to a gene: 4. Per the germline V gene, CDR1 is MGHRA and CDR2 is YSYEKL.